This record looks at one T cell receptor (beta chain) sequence and its context. The assay was immunoSEQ multiplex PCR, and TCRdb's table has in-frame clones only and misses some. The repertoire holds 250,000 to 300,000 clones, nearly 90% seen once, with roughly 10% in the top ten. While infection was still active, Seattle patients were enrolled and then followed longitudinally. This record comes from a study of blood T cell repertoires in COVID-19. Per the germline V gene, CDR1 is SGHKS and CDR2 is YYEKEE (reference sequence). The CDR3 consists of 15 residues. The V gene lost 2 bases and the J gene lost 4 bases, with 12 bases spanning the gap.

The sample taken for sequencing was peripheral blood. The chain couples TRBV5-5 to TRBJ1-4, with a tentative D call TRBD1 (5 bases). The TCR originated in a woman aged 25-40 years with COVID-19, enrolled during active disease. The CDR3 bases are TGTGCCAGCAGCTTCGGGGGGACGGATAATGAAAAACTGTTTTTT. Its protein product is CASSFGGTDNEKLFF.